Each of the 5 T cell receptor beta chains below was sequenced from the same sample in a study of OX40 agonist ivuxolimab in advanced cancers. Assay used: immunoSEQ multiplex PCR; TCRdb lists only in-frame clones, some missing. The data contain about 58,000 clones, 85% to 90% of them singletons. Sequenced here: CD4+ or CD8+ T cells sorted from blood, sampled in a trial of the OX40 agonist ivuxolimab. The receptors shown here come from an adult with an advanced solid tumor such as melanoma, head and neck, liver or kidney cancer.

The CDR3 loop is CASSPRLAGGIYEQYF. DNA for the CDR3: TGTGCCAGCAGCCCGCGACTAGCGGGAGGGATTTACGAGCAGTACTTC. This chain connects TRBV7-2 to TRBJ2-7, with 14 bases matching TRBD2. Germline values: CDR1 SGHTA, CDR2 FQGNSA. V lost 5 bases to trimming and J lost 4 bases; unmatched junction nucleotides: 7. The CDR3 is 16 residues long.

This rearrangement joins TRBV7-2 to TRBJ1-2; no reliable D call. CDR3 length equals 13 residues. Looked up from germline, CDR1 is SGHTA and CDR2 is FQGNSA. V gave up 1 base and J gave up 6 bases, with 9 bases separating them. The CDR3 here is CASSLERRDGYTF. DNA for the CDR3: TGTGCCAGCAGCTTAGAACGTAGGGATGGCTACACCTTC.

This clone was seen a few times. The CDR3 bases are TGTGCCTGGAGTGTCGAAACGCGCAATCAGCCCCAGCATTTT. It yields the protein CAWSVETRNQPQHF. This rearrangement joins TRBV30 to TRBJ1-5; unclear D gene. The CDR3 contains 14 residues. Per germline, CDR1 GTSNPN and CDR2 SVGIG (reference sequence). The V and J ends lost 0 bases and 2 bases respectively, with 8 bases between them.

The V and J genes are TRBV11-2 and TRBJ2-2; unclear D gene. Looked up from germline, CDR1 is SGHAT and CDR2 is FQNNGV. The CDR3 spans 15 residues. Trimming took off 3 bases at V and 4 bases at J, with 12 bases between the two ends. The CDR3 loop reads CASSFGSWGTGELFF. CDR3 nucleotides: TGTGCCAGCAGCTTCGGCTCCTGGGGCACCGGGGAGCTGTTTTTT.

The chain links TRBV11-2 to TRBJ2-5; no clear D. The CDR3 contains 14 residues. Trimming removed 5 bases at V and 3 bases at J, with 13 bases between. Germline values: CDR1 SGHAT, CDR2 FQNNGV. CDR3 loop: CASSRVGGKETQYF. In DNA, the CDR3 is TGTGCCAGCAGCCGGGTTGGCGGAAAAGAGACCCAGTACTTC.